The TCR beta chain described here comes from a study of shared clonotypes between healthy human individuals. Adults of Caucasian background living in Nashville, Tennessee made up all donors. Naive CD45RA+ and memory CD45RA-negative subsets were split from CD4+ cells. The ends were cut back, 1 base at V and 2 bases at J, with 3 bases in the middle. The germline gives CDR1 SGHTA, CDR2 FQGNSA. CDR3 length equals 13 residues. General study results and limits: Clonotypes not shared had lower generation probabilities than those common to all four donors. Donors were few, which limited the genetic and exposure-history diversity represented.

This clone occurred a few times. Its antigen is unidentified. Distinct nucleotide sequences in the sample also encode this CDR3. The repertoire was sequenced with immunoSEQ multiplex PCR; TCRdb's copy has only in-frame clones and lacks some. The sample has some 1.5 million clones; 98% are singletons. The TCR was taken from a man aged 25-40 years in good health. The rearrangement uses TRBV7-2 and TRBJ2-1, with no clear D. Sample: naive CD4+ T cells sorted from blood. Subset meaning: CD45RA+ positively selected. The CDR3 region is CASSLGTYNEQFF. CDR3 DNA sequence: TGTGCCAGCAGCTTAGGGACCTACAATGAGCAGTTCTTC. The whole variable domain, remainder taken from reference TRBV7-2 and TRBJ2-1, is GAGVSQSPSNKVTEKGKDVELRCDPISGHTALYWYRQSLGQGLEFLIYFQGNSAPDKSGLPSDRFSAERTGGSVSTLTIQRTQQEDSAVYLCASSLGTYNEQFFGPGTRLTVL.